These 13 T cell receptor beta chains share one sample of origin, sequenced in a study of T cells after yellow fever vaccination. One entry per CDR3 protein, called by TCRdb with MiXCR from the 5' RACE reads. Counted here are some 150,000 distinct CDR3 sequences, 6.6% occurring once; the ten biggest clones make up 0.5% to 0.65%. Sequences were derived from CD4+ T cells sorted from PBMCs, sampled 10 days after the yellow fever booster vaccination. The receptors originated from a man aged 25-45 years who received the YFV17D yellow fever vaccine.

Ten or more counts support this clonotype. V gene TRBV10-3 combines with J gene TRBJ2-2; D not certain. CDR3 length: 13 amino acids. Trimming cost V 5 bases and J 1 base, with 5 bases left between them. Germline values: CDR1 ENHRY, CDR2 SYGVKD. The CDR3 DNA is TGTGCCATCAGTCTAGGGAACACCGGGGAGCTGTTTTTT. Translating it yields CAISLGNTGELFF.

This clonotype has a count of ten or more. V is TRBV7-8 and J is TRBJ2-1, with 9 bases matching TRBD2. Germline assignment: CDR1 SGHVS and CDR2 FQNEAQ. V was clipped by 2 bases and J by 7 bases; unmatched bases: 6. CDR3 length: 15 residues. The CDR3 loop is CASSLRLAARNEQFF. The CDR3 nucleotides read TGTGCCAGCAGCTTAAGACTAGCGGCAAGGAATGAGCAGTTCTTC.

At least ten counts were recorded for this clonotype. CDR3 in DNA: TGCGCCAGCAGCTTTGGGGTATCGGAGACCCAGTACTTC. It specifies CASSFGVSETQYF. V is TRBV5-1 and J is TRBJ2-5; D ambiguous. The CDR3 contains 13 residues. V was clipped by 2 bases and J by 5 bases, with 10 bases between them. Per germline, CDR1 SGHRS and CDR2 YFSETQ.

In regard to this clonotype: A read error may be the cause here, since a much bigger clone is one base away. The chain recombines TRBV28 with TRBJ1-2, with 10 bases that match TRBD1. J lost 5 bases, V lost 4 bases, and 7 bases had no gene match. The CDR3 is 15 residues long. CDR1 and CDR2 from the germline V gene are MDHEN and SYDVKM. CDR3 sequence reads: CASSSGQGYLYGYTF. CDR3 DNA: TGTGCCAGCAGTTCGGGACAGGGGTACTTGTATGGCTACACCTTC.

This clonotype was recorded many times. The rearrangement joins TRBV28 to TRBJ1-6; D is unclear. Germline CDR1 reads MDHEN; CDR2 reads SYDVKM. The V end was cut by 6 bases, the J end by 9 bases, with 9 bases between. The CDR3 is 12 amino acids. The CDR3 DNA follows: TGTGCCAGCAGCAGCTTGGGTTCACCCCTCCACTTT. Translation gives CASSSLGSPLHF.

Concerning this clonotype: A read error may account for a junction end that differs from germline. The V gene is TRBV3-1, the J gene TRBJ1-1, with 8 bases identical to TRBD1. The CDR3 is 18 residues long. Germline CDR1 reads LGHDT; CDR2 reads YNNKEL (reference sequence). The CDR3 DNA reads TGTGCCTGCAGTATAACGGGGACAGGAGGGATCTTGAACACTGAAGCTTTCTTT. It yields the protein CACSITGTGGILNTEAFF.

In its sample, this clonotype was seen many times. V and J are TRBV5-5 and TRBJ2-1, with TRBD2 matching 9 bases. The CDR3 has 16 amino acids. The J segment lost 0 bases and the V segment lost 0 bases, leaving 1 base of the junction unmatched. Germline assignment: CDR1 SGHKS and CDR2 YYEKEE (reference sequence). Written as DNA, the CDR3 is TGTGCCAGCAGCTTGGGACTAGCGGTCTCCTACAATGAGCAGTTCTTC. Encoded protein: CASSLGLAVSYNEQFF.

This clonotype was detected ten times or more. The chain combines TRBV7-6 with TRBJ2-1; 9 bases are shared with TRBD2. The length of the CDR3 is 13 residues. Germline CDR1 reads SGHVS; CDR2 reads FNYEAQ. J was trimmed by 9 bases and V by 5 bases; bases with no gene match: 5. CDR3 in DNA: TGTGCCAGCAGCCCGCGGGGGGGCGGTGAGCAGTTCTTC. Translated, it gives CASSPRGGGEQFF. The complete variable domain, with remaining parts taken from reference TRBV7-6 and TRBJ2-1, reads GAGVSQSPRYKVTKRGQDVALRCDPISGHVSLYWYRQALGQGPEFLTYFNYEAQQDKSGLPNDRFSAERPEGSISTLTIQRTEQRDSAMYRCASSPRGGGEQFFGPGTRLTVL.

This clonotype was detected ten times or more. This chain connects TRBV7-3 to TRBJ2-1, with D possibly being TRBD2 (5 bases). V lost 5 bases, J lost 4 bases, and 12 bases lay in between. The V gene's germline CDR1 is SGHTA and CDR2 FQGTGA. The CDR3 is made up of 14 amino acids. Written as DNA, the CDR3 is TGTGCCAGCAGCCGGGATCAGGCATACAATGAGCAGTTCTTC. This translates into CASSRDQAYNEQFF.

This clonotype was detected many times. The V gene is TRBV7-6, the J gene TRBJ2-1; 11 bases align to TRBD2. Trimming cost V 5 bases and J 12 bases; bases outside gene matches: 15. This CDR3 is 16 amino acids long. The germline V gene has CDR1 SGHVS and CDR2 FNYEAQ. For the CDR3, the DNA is TGTGCCAGCAGCCTAAATACACCGGGACTAGCGGTGCGGCAGTTCTTC. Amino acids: CASSLNTPGLAVRQFF.

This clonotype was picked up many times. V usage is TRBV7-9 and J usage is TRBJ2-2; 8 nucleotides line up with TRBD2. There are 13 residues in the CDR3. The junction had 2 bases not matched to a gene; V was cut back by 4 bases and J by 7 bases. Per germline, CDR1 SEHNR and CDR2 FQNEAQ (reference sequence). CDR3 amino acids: CASSSGGNGELFF. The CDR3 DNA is TGTGCCAGCAGCTCGGGAGGGAACGGGGAGCTGTTTTTT.

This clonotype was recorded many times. The CDR3 region is CASMALGRGGSSTDTQYF. The CDR3 bases are TGTGCCAGTATGGCGCTTGGCAGGGGAGGTTCTAGCACAGATACGCAGTATTTT. The chain recombines TRBV19 with TRBJ2-3, with D perhaps given as TRBD1 or TRBD2 (6 bases each). The CDR3 has 18 amino acids. Germline V gives CDR1 LNHDA, CDR2 SQIVND (reference sequence). V was shortened by 7 bases and J by 0 bases, with 23 bases between the two germline ends.

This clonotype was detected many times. This CDR3 is CSVGGGGNEQFF. CDR3 coding DNA: TGCAGCGTCGGGGGCGGGGGTAATGAGCAGTTCTTC. The genes are TRBV29-1 and TRBJ2-1; TRBD2 might be the D (7 bases). Trimming removed 6 bases from V and 7 bases from J, with 13 bases in between. The CDR3 covers 12 residues. In germline, CDR1 is SQVTM, CDR2 ANQGSEA.